A single sample gave rise to the 7 T cell receptor beta chains below, sequenced in a study of shared clonotypes between healthy human individuals. Produced via immunoSEQ multiplex PCR; TCRdb's table is partial and in-frame only. The sample holds 400,000 to 600,000 clones, approximately 95% seen once. Sequenced: naive CD4+ T cells sorted from blood. Indicated subset: CD45RA+ positively selected. These receptors were taken from a woman between 25 and 40 years old in good health.

The chain couples TRBV28 to TRBJ2-3, with D tentatively TRBD2 (6 bases). Germline CDR1 and CDR2: MDHEN and SYDVKM. Trimming shortened V by 6 bases and J by 1 base, and 8 bases separated the two germline ends. The CDR3 sequence is 13 residues long. The CDR3 nucleotides read TGTGCCAGCAGGGCTAGCGGCACAGATACGCAGTATTTT. Its translation is CASRASGTDTQYF.

The rearrangement uses TRBV7-9 and TRBJ1-3; 10 bases match TRBD1. The germline CDR1 and CDR2 sequences are SEHNR and FQNEAQ (reference sequence). This CDR3 is built from 19 residues. With 4 bases clipped from V and 0 bases from J, the junction kept 12 bases outside the gene matches. CDR3 sequence: CASSSRQGAGTPSGNTIYF. The CDR3 DNA follows: TGTGCCAGCAGCTCCCGACAGGGGGCGGGCACCCCCTCTGGAAACACCATATATTTT.

Worth noting for this clone: Its ends do not fully match the called genes, so a read error is possible. The rearrangement uses TRBV11-1 and TRBJ1-1, with TRBD1 matching over 7 bases. Germline CDR1 reads SGHAT; CDR2 reads FQDESV (reference sequence). This CDR3 region has 13 residues. Written as DNA, the CDR3 is TGTGCCAGCAGCCCAAACCCCGGGACAGAACTTCCATTT. Amino acid sequence: CASSPNPGTELPF.

This chain uses TRBV6-1 with TRBJ2-1; 7 nucleotides match TRBD1. Germline V gene sequence: CDR1 MNHNS, CDR2 SASEGT. The CDR3 has 15 residues. V lost 4 bases to trimming and J lost 6 bases; unmatched junction nucleotides: 9. CDR3 nucleotide sequence: TGTGCCAGCAGTGGATACTACAGGGGCACCAATGAGCAGTTCTTC. Its protein is CASSGYYRGTNEQFF.

The chain couples TRBV5-1 to TRBJ2-1; D may match TRBD1 or TRBD2 (5 bases each). This CDR3 comprises 13 residues. V was pared by 4 bases and J by 12 bases, with 17 bases between. The germline V gene encodes CDR1 SGHRS and CDR2 YFSETQ. The CDR3: CASSPRVREGQFF. The CDR3 nucleotides are TGCGCCAGCAGCCCCAGGGTGAGGGAAGGGCAGTTCTTC.

This chain connects TRBV14 to TRBJ2-2; a weak D match, TRBD2 (6 bases). This CDR3 spans 16 amino acids. The germline V gene has CDR1 SGHDN and CDR2 FVKESK. Between the trimmed V and J ends, which lost 1 base and 5 bases, there was a span of 14 bases. For the CDR3, the DNA is TGTGCCAGCAGCCAAGTCGGGGGACTTCGGACCGGGGAGCTGTTTTTT. It specifies CASSQVGGLRTGELFF.

This chain joins TRBV30 and TRBJ2-7; a weak D match, TRBD2 (5 bases). Germline CDR1 is GTSNPN and CDR2 is SVGIG (reference sequence). V lost 8 bases, J lost 0 bases, and 14 bases lay in between. This CDR3 region has 13 residues. CDR3 DNA sequence: TGTGCCGAGCGGTCGGCATACTCCTACGAGCAGTACTTC. Translation gives CAERSAYSYEQYF.